The 15 T cell receptor beta chains given below trace back to one sample, sequenced in a study of T cells in Graves' hyperthyroidism and ophthalmopathy. There were TCR beta CDR3 regions amplified from RNA transcripts. First-round RT-PCR with HTBI primers amplified the TCR CDR3 region. Each CDR3 protein is one row after TCRdb ran MiXCR on the multiplex PCR reads. This sample yields about 270,000 distinct CDR3 sequences, of which approximately 20% are seen a single time; roughly 60% belongs to the top ten. The material sequenced was blood. These receptors were taken from a man younger than 45 with Graves' ophthalmopathy.

This clonotype was observed a single time. The chain joins TRBV19 to TRBJ1-2, with D unresolved. The V and J ends lost 4 bases and 4 bases respectively, with 10 bases between them. The CDR3 contains 13 residues. CDR1 LNHDA and CDR2 SQIVND come from the germline V gene (reference sequence). In nucleotides, the CDR3 is TGTGCCAGTAGTAAACGGGAATCCTATGGCTACACCTTC. Translated, it gives CASSKRESYGYTF.

The sample holds many counts of this clonotype. This sequence joins TRBV7-8 and TRBJ2-5, with TRBD1 matching over 10 bases. The CDR3 has 14 residues. The V gene end was trimmed by 5 bases and the J gene end by 5 bases; junction bases not matched to a gene: 5. Germline CDR1 is SGHVS and CDR2 is FQNEAQ. The CDR3 loop reads CASSAGTGAETQYF. Here the CDR3 DNA reads TGTGCCAGCAGCGCCGGGACAGGGGCCGAGACCCAGTACTTC.

This clonotype was counted between two and nine times. The chain is built from TRBV10-3 and TRBJ2-3, with D hard to call. Germline loops: CDR1 ENHRY, CDR2 SYGVKD. The CDR3 has 11 residues. Trimming took off 6 bases at V and 5 bases at J, with 6 bases between the two ends. This chain's CDR3 is CAISAVDTQYF. In nucleotides, the CDR3 is TGTGCCATCAGCGCAGTAGATACGCAGTATTTT.

The sample holds many counts of this clonotype. V is TRBV30 and J is TRBJ1-1; no reliable D call. Germline lookup yields CDR1 GTSNPN and CDR2 SVGIG (reference sequence). Trimming pared 0 bases from V and 0 bases from J, leaving 8 bases between. The CDR3 extends over 14 amino acids. The DNA of the CDR3 is TGTGCCTGGAGTGTATCCCCAATGAACACTGAAGCTTTCTTT. Translating gives CAWSVSPMNTEAFF. Using reference TRBV30 and TRBJ1-1 for the parts outside the CDR3, the full variable domain is SQTIHQWPATLVQPVGSPLSLECTVEGTSNPNLYWYRQAAGRGLQLLFYSVGIGQISSEVPQNLSASRPQDRQFILSSKKLLLSDSGFYLCAWSVSPMNTEAFFGQGTRLTVV.

This clonotype was counted between two and nine times. The chain carries TRBV30 and TRBJ1-3, with unresolved D. The CDR3 is 12 amino acids. The germline gives CDR1 GTSNPN, CDR2 SVGIG (reference sequence). Trimming removed 2 bases from V and 7 bases from J, with 9 bases in between. The CDR3 protein is CAWSTVENTIYF. The CDR3 nucleotides are TGTGCCTGGAGTACTGTGGAGAACACCATATATTTT. The full variable domain, completed using reference TRBV30 and TRBJ1-3, is SQTIHQWPATLVQPVGSPLSLECTVEGTSNPNLYWYRQAAGRGLQLLFYSVGIGQISSEVPQNLSASRPQDRQFILSSKKLLLSDSGFYLCAWSTVENTIYFGEGSWLTVV.

A few counts support this clonotype. The chain has TRBV5-1 and TRBJ2-1; D not resolved. CDR1 and CDR2 from the germline V gene are SGHRS and YFSETQ. The V end was cut by 0 bases, the J end by 5 bases, with 12 bases between. The CDR3 runs 15 residues. The chain's CDR3 is CASSLVSSSNNEQFF. The CDR3 DNA reads TGCGCCAGCAGCTTGGTTTCATCCAGTAACAATGAGCAGTTCTTC.

The chain carries TRBV20-1 and TRBJ2-1; 9 bases match TRBD2. Trimming at V came to 3 bases and at J to 10 bases, leaving 13 bases not matched to a gene. Germline CDR1 and CDR2: DFQATT and SNEGSKA (reference sequence). This CDR3 has 15 amino acids. CDR3 amino acids: CSASTMGGRAGEQFF. The CDR3 coding sequence is TGCAGTGCTAGCACAATGGGCGGGAGGGCCGGCGAGCAGTTCTTC.

The rearrangement uses TRBV7-8 and TRBJ1-1; D might be TRBD1 (6 bases). The CDR3 is 16 amino acids. Trimming left V 5 bases short and J 4 bases short, with 20 bases between. Germline V gene lookup returns CDR1 SGHVS and CDR2 FQNEAQ. For the CDR3, the DNA is TGTGCCAGCAGCCCGCGTGGGGCAGGAGGGGGCACTGAAGCTTTCTTT. This translates into CASSPRGAGGGTEAFF. Full variable domain (missing parts from reference TRBV7-8 and TRBJ1-1): GAGVSQSPRYKVAKRGQDVALRCDPISGHVSLFWYQQALGQGPEFLTYFQNEAQLDKSGLPSDRFFAERPEGSVSTLKIQRTQQEDSAVYLCASSPRGAGGGTEAFFGQGTRLTVV.

This clonotype was counted only a few times. The rearrangement joins TRBV5-4 to TRBJ2-3, with 9 bases aligning to TRBD2. The trim removed 4 bases at V and 0 bases at J, leaving 6 bases unmatched. CDR1 is SGHNT and CDR2 is YYREEE in the germline V gene (reference sequence). The CDR3 is 16 residues long. The CDR3: CASSVSGRSSTDTQYF. The CDR3 region has the DNA TGTGCCAGCAGCGTTAGCGGGAGATCTAGCACAGATACGCAGTATTTT.

The sample holds a few counts of this clonotype. The chain's CDR3 is CASSEGGSGELFF. The CDR3, as DNA: TGTGCCAGCAGTGAGGGGGGCTCCGGGGAGCTGTTTTTT. V and J are TRBV2 and TRBJ2-2, with D perhaps being TRBD1 or TRBD2 (6 bases each). The CDR3 runs 13 residues. V gave up 3 bases and J gave up 6 bases, with 8 bases separating them. The germline gives CDR1 SNHLY, CDR2 FYNNEI.

This clonotype was recorded at least ten times. The chain uses TRBV30 and TRBJ2-3; TRBD2 agrees at 9 bases. J was trimmed by 5 bases and V by 0 bases; bases with no gene match: 6. The CDR3 spans 15 residues. Germline V gives CDR1 GTSNPN, CDR2 SVGIG (reference sequence). The CDR3 protein is CAWSVVAGGKDTQYF. CDR3 DNA sequence: TGTGCCTGGAGTGTAGTGGCGGGAGGGAAAGATACGCAGTATTTT. The complete variable domain, with remaining parts taken from reference TRBV30 and TRBJ2-3, reads SQTIHQWPATLVQPVGSPLSLECTVEGTSNPNLYWYRQAAGRGLQLLFYSVGIGQISSEVPQNLSASRPQDRQFILSSKKLLLSDSGFYLCAWSVVAGGKDTQYFGPGTRLTVL.

This clonotype occurred many times. V gene TRBV20-1 combines with J gene TRBJ2-1; D is unclear. Between the trimmed V and J ends, which lost 3 bases and 1 base, there was a span of 10 bases. The CDR3 has 14 residues. Germline V gene sequence: CDR1 DFQATT, CDR2 SNEGSKA (reference sequence). CDR3 sequence (DNA): TGCAGTGCTAGGACTCATGGGTCCTACAATGAGCAGTTCTTC. Translation: CSARTHGSYNEQFF.

This chain uses TRBV24-1 with TRBJ1-1, with D possibly TRBD1 on 6 matching bases. CDR3 size: 14 residues. CDR1 and CDR2 (germline): KGHDR, SFDVKD. The V end lost 6 bases, the J end lost 0 bases, and 10 bases lay between the germline ends. CDR3: CATSTGPMNTEAFF. The CDR3 region has the DNA TGTGCCACCAGTACAGGGCCCATGAACACTGAAGCTTTCTTT.

The chain couples TRBV6-1 to TRBJ2-1, with 10 bases aligning to TRBD1. Looked up from germline, CDR1 is MNHNS and CDR2 is SASEGT. Trimming took 4 bases from V and 0 from J; bases not matched to a gene: 3. The CDR3 contains 16 residues. The CDR3 loop reads CASSGRTGGSYNEQFF. The CDR3 DNA is TGTGCCAGCAGTGGAAGGACAGGGGGCTCCTACAATGAGCAGTTCTTC.

The V and J genes are TRBV29-1 and TRBJ2-7, with 8 positions matching TRBD1. The J segment lost 4 bases and the V segment lost 1 base, leaving 3 bases of the junction unmatched. The germline gives CDR1 SQVTM, CDR2 ANQGSEA. This CDR3 is built from 13 residues. The CDR3 loop is CSVEAGGRYEQYF. Written as DNA, the CDR3 is TGCAGCGTTGAAGCAGGGGGCCGGTACGAGCAGTACTTC.